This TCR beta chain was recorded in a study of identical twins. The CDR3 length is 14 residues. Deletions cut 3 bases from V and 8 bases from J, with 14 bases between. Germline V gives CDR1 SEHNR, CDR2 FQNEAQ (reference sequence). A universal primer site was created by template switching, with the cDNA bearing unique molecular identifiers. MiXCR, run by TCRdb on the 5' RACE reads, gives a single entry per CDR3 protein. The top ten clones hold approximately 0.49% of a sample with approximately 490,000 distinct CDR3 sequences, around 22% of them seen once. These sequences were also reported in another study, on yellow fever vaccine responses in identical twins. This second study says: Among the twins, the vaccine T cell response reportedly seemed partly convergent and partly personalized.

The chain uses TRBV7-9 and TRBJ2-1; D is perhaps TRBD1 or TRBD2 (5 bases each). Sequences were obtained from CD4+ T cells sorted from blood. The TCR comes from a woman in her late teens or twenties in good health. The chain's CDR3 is CASSFRGTGYEQFF. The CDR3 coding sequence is TGTGCCAGCAGCTTCCGGGGCACCGGGTATGAGCAGTTCTTC.